The text below deals with one T cell receptor beta chain. Its specificity is unknown. This sample is part of a study of T cell responses to AZD1222 COVID-19 vaccine. V was pared by 0 bases and J by 4 bases, with 6 bases between. CDR3 size: 13 residues. Per germline, CDR1 SGHAT and CDR2 FQNNGV. Libraries were prepared by immunoSEQ multiplex PCR; TCRdb keeps only in-frame clonotypes and omits some of them. The data contain fewer than 200,000 clones, 85% to 90% of them singletons. Whole-study findings and limits: Spike regions recognized by vaccine-associated CD4 TCRs spanned the protein, led by 160-218 and 743-854. An increase in Spike-specific TCR breadth and depth was observed after two AZD1222 doses. Baseline seropositivity characterized only a handful of AZD1222 recipients.

The receptor comes from an adult in good health. This rearrangement joins TRBV11-2 to TRBJ1-1; D not resolved. The sample was peripheral blood, taken on day 0 of AZD1222 vaccination. CDR3 DNA sequence: TGTGCCAGCAGCTTAGAGTCGGCCACTGAAGCTTTCTTT. Protein product: CASSLESATEAFF. The full variable domain, rest sourced from reference TRBV11-2 and TRBJ1-1, is EAGVAQSPRYKIIEKRQSVAFWCNPISGHATLYWYQQILGQGPKLLIQFQNNGVVDDSQLPKDRFSAERLKGVDSTLKIQPAKLEDSAVYLCASSLESATEAFFGQGTRLTVV.